The T cell receptor (beta chain) described here comes from a study of identical twins. The germline V gene has CDR1 MNHNS and CDR2 SASEGT. V lost 6 bases and J 4 bases, leaving 15 bases between the germline ends. The CDR3 runs 14 residues. TCRdb used MiXCR to reprocess the 5' RACE reads, holding one entry per CDR3 protein. The repertoire holds some 1,600,000 distinct CDR3 sequences, with less than 40% as singletons. The receptor's source is a newborn girl in good health. The chain uses TRBV6-1 and TRBJ1-2; D is ambiguous. Sequencing was done on a sample of cord blood. The CDR3 coding sequence is TGTGCCAGCAGGCTGGGATCCTCAGCCTATGGCTACACCTTC. As protein: CASRLGSSAYGYTF.